This T cell receptor beta chain originates from a study of regulatory T cells in long-lasting Graves disease. Study findings and constraints: It was in persistent disease that TRBV28, TRBJ1-2 and TRBJ2-5 were favored. Whereas new patients shared 1,000 or so public clonotypes, persistent patients shared more, at 2,500 to 3,500.

Time point noted: newly diagnosed GD, antithyroid drugs for less than 3 months. PBMC RNA served as the TCR library source. This clonotype was recorded many times. Its antigen is currently unknown. The V gene lost 3 bases and the J gene lost 4 bases, with 4 bases spanning the gap. The V gene's germline CDR1 is SNHLY and CDR2 FYNNEI. The CDR3 is made up of 12 amino acids. To make TCR beta libraries, researchers used iRepertoire HTBI primers and Arm-PCR of CDR3 regions. TCRdb re-analysed the multiplex PCR reads in MiXCR, keeping a single row per CDR3 protein. The data show about half a million distinct CDR3 sequences, around 12% seen once. In addition, the sample was reused for a study of T cells in Graves' hyperthyroidism and ophthalmopathy. That work adds: Patients were excluded for uncontrolled infection, other autoimmune disease, pregnancy or lactation. Ophthalmopathy stood apart from stable hyperthyroidism in a 13 V-J model.

The origin of this receptor is a woman aged 25 to 39 with Graves disease. Material: peripheral blood mononuclear cells (PBMCs), obtained at new diagnosis, from a patient treated with antithyroid drugs. This chain links TRBV2 with TRBJ1-3; D is unresolved. The CDR3 here is CASSDAGNTIYF. CDR3 coding DNA: TGTGCCAGCAGTGACGCAGGAAACACCATATATTTT. The variable domain in full, with the rest retrieved from reference TRBV2 and TRBJ1-3, is EPEVTQTPSHQVTQMGQEVILRCVPISNHLYFYWYRQILGQKVEFLVSFYNNEISEKSEIFDDQFSVERPDGSNFTLKIRSTKLEDSAMYFCASSDAGNTIYFGEGSWLTVV.